This passage covers 19 T cell receptor beta chains from one sample sequenced in a study of T cell repertoires in cytomegalovirus infection. MiXCR, run by TCRdb on the reads, gives a single entry per CDR3 protein. The sample holds about 68,000 distinct CDR3 sequences, 22% seen once. What these receptors recognize is not known. Sequencing input: PBMCs, sequenced either directly or after in vitro stimulation (not recorded which). Receptors originate from a human donor in good health (CMV status not recorded). Some clones in this sample may be carry-over from other donors' samples.

V and J are TRBV12-3 or TRBV12-4 and TRBJ2-7, with unresolved D. Trimming removed 2 bases at V and 4 bases at J, with 3 bases between. This CDR3 contains 11 residues. The CDR3 DNA is TGTGCCAGCAGTTTACAATACGAGCAGTACGTC. Translating gives CASSLQYEQYV.

This clonotype came up many times. V is TRBV7-2 and J is TRBJ1-5; 10 positions agree with TRBD1. Per the germline V gene, CDR1 is SGHTA and CDR2 is FQGNSA. The V gene end was trimmed by 3 bases and the J gene end by 5 bases; junction bases not matched to a gene: 16. The CDR3 totals 19 residues. CDR3 nucleotide sequence: TGTGCCAGCAGCTTGGGGGTCGACAGGGGGCGAAGTTTCTATCAGCCCCAGCATTTT. This encodes CASSLGVDRGRSFYQPQHF.

The chain employs TRBV7-3 and TRBJ2-1; D is ambiguous. This CDR3 has 14 residues. V was trimmed by 2 bases and J by 0 bases, leaving 5 bases between them. Germline V gene lookup returns CDR1 SGHTA and CDR2 FQGTGA. CDR3 nucleotide sequence: TGTGCCAGCAGCTTAGAAAGCTCCTACAATGAGCAGTTCTTC. Its protein product is CASSLESSYNEQFF.

This clonotype came up a few times. V gene TRBV6-1 combines with J gene TRBJ2-7; 10 bases line up with TRBD1. Germline CDR1 is MNHNS and CDR2 is SASEGT. With V trimmed by 7 bases and J by 4 bases, 7 bases remained unmatched. The CDR3 is 14 amino acids. CDR3 sequence: CASNRDRGRYEQYF. CDR3 coding DNA: TGTGCCAGCAACCGGGACAGGGGACGATACGAGCAGTACTTC.

V usage is TRBV11-2 and J usage is TRBJ2-1; TRBD2 matches at 14 bases. J was trimmed by 9 bases and V by 0 bases; bases with no gene match: 16. The CDR3 is 20 amino acids. CDR1 and CDR2 (germline): SGHAT, FQNNGV. CDR3 DNA sequence: TGTGCCAGCAGCTTAGATCCGGGACTAGCGGGAGTATCAGGGGATCTTGAGCAGTTCTTC. Residues: CASSLDPGLAGVSGDLEQFF.

The V and J genes are TRBV29-1 and TRBJ1-1, with 10 bases aligning to TRBD1. This CDR3 is 14 amino acids long. Trimming cost V 7 bases and J 11 bases; bases outside gene matches: 16. The germline CDR1 and CDR2 sequences are SQVTM and ANQGSEA. CDR3 nucleotide sequence: TGCAGCGCCGAGGACAGGGGGTCTTCCTTGACGGCTTTCTTT. This codes for CSAEDRGSSLTAFF.

This clonotype was observed a handful of times. V is TRBV7-8 and J is TRBJ2-2, with TRBD1 as a possible D gene (6 bases). Germline lookup yields CDR1 SGHVS and CDR2 FQNEAQ. This CDR3 region has 13 residues. V was pared by 5 bases and J by 7 bases, with 11 bases between. CDR3 sequence reads: CASSKQGIGELFF. CDR3 coding DNA: TGTGCCAGCAGCAAACAGGGAATCGGGGAGCTGTTTTTT.

This clonotype was picked up a small number of times. This chain's CDR3 is CASSPRGGRGNIQYF. CDR3 sequence (DNA): TGTGCCAGCAGTCCCCGTGGCGGGAGAGGAAACATTCAGTACTTC. The J gene is TRBJ2-4, the V gene TRBV6-6, with 7 bases fitting TRBD2. The CDR3 has 15 amino acids. Trimming removed 5 bases from V and 6 bases from J; junction bases left unmatched: 10. Germline V lookup: CDR1 MNHNY, CDR2 SVGAGI (reference sequence).

The J gene is TRBJ1-1, the V gene TRBV2; D call uncertain. V was pared by 5 bases and J by 0 bases, with 13 bases between. CDR1 SNHLY and CDR2 FYNNEI come from the germline V gene. There are 15 residues in the CDR3. The CDR3 loop is CASSRTRQVNTEAFF. In DNA form, the CDR3 reads TGTGCCAGCAGTAGGACGAGACAAGTGAACACTGAAGCTTTCTTT.

This clonotype was seen many times. The chain combines TRBV27 with TRBJ2-7, with D perhaps matching TRBD1 (6 bases). This CDR3 has 15 amino acids. Germline V gene lookup returns CDR1 MNHEY and CDR2 SMNVEV (reference sequence). V lost 6 bases and J lost 4, with 19 bases in between. CDR3 sequence (DNA): TGTGCCAGCAGCCATAAGGGGGTCCTGTGGTACGAGCAGTACTTC. Its protein is CASSHKGVLWYEQYF.

This clonotype occurred a few times. This chain links TRBV12-3 or TRBV12-4 with TRBJ2-1; TRBD1 or TRBD2 may be the D gene (5 bases each). The CDR3 consists of 13 residues. The ends were cut back, 6 bases at V and 4 bases at J, with 10 bases in the middle. CDR3: CASSRDGYNEQFF. The CDR3 DNA follows: TGTGCCAGCAGCCGGGACGGGTACAATGAGCAGTTCTTC.

This clonotype was detected only a few times. The genes are TRBV27 and TRBJ1-6; TRBD1 agrees at 7 bases. V gave up 6 bases and J gave up 9 bases; unmatched junction bases: 8. The V gene's germline CDR1 is MNHEY and CDR2 SMNVEV (reference sequence). The CDR3 is made up of 14 amino acids. CDR3 sequence: CASSRDRMASPLHF. CDR3 coding DNA: TGTGCCAGCAGCAGGGACAGAATGGCTTCACCCCTCCACTTT.

Only a few counts were recorded for this clonotype. The genes are TRBV11-2 and TRBJ2-1; 8 nucleotides agree with TRBD2. The trim removed 6 bases at V and 6 bases at J, leaving 10 bases unmatched. CDR1 is SGHAT and CDR2 is FQNNGV in the germline V gene. The length of the CDR3 is 15 residues. CDR3 DNA: TGTGCCAGCAGAACTCCCGGGACTAGGGGCAATGAGCAGTTCTTC. Translation gives CASRTPGTRGNEQFF.

This clonotype was detected many times. The rearrangement uses TRBV7-8 and TRBJ1-2; 9 bases are a match to TRBD1. The CDR3 is 17 residues long. V dropped 6 bases and J dropped 4; count of bases not matched to a gene: 15. Per the germline V gene, CDR1 is SGHVS and CDR2 is FQNEAQ. CDR3 loop: CASRNLVGTGTPYGYTF. The DNA for the CDR3 is TGTGCCAGCAGAAATCTTGTCGGGACAGGGACTCCCTATGGCTACACCTTC.

This clonotype was seen repeatedly, ten times or more. This rearrangement joins TRBV4-1 to TRBJ2-5, with 11 positions matching TRBD2. This CDR3 spans 16 amino acids. The V segment lost 4 bases and the J segment 0 bases; nucleotides outside the gene matches: 4. Germline CDR1 reads MGHRA; CDR2 reads YSYEKL. CDR3 nucleotide sequence: TGCGCCAGCAGCCGGCCGGGACTAGCGGACCAAGAGACCCAGTACTTC. Protein sequence: CASSRPGLADQETQYF.

The chain is built from TRBV2 and TRBJ1-5, with D possibly being TRBD1 (6 bases). The CDR3 extends over 15 amino acids. V lost 5 bases to trimming and J lost 6 bases, with 17 bases between them. Germline V gives CDR1 SNHLY, CDR2 FYNNEI. In nucleotides, the CDR3 is TGTGCCAGCAGTAAGAGGACAGAGGGGGGTCAGCCCCAGCATTTT. Protein product: CASSKRTEGGQPQHF.

The chain employs TRBV2 and TRBJ2-2; TRBD2 aligns across 11 bases. V gave up 5 bases and J gave up 6 bases; unmatched junction bases: 8. Germline V gives CDR1 SNHLY, CDR2 FYNNEI. The CDR3 runs 16 residues. Written as DNA, the CDR3 is TGTGCCAGCAGTAAGACTAGCGGGGCTTGGTCCGGGGAGCTGTTTTTT. Its protein product is CASSKTSGAWSGELFF.

The table lists this clonotype with many counts. The chain joins TRBV7-2 to TRBJ2-1; D is unresolved. V was cut by 6 bases and J by 5 bases, with 14 bases left in between. This CDR3 has 14 amino acids. The germline V gene has CDR1 SGHTA and CDR2 FQGNSA. The CDR3 protein is CASRLGWSNNEQFF. CDR3 nucleotides: TGTGCCAGCAGGCTGGGTTGGTCAAACAATGAGCAGTTCTTC.

This clonotype came up a few times. The V and J genes are TRBV4-1 and TRBJ1-2, with TRBD1 as a possible D gene (5 bases). The germline V gene has CDR1 MGHRA and CDR2 YSYEKL. The V end was cut by 6 bases, the J end by 3 bases, with 17 bases between. The CDR3 has 15 residues. The CDR3, as DNA: TGCGCCAGCAGACCAACAGAAGGGGCGCACTATGGCTACACCTTC. Its protein product is CASRPTEGAHYGYTF.